Presented here are 29 T cell receptor beta chains from one specimen sequenced in a study of blood T cell repertoires in COVID-19. Generated by immunoSEQ multiplex PCR, the TCRdb table keeps only in-frame clones and is missing some. Of under 40,000 clones listed, 75% to 90% are singletons. The sample was peripheral blood. These receptors all stem from a man aged 50 or older with active or convalescent COVID-19.

V gene TRBV5-1 combines with J gene TRBJ2-1, with TRBD1 matching 10 bases. Germline V CDR1 and CDR2: SGHRS, YFSETQ. This CDR3 comprises 16 residues. V was clipped by 4 bases and J by 6 bases; unmatched bases: 10. The CDR3 sequence is CASSQWTGGAPNEQFF. The CDR3 region has the DNA TGCGCCAGCAGCCAATGGACAGGGGGTGCCCCCAATGAGCAGTTCTTC.

V gene TRBV27 combines with J gene TRBJ2-7; D may be TRBD1 (7 bases). This CDR3 is 18 amino acids long. The V end lost 1 base, the J end lost 5 bases, and 24 bases lay between the germline ends. Per the germline V gene, CDR1 is MNHEY and CDR2 is SMNVEV (reference sequence). Here the CDR3 DNA reads TGTGCCAGCAGTTTATGGGGGGACAGCGTATTCCCCGGGGACGAGCAGTACTTC. It translates to CASSLWGDSVFPGDEQYF.

The chain couples TRBV18 to TRBJ2-7; D is possibly TRBD1 (5 bases). Germline CDR1 and CDR2: KGHSH and LQKENI. The V end lost 4 bases, the J end lost 2 bases, and 15 bases lay between the germline ends. This CDR3 comprises 15 residues. The CDR3 sequence is CASSLTGDKTYEQYF. The CDR3 DNA reads TGTGCCAGCTCACTTACAGGTGACAAAACCTACGAGCAGTACTTC.

This clone was seen a few times. J is TRBJ1-5 and V is TRBV2, with D tentatively TRBD1 (5 bases). Germline V gene sequence: CDR1 SNHLY, CDR2 FYNNEI. This CDR3 contains 15 residues. V was pared by 2 bases and J by 5 bases, with 13 bases between. The CDR3 loop reads CASSESGWGDQPQHF. CDR3 nucleotides: TGTGCCAGCAGTGAAAGTGGTTGGGGGGATCAGCCCCAGCATTTT.

The rearrangement links TRBV18 to TRBJ2-5; 7 nucleotides line up with TRBD1. This CDR3 is built from 15 residues. The J segment lost 1 base and the V segment lost 8 bases, leaving 10 bases of the junction unmatched. Germline V gene sequence: CDR1 KGHSH, CDR2 LQKENI. CDR3 DNA: TGTGCCAGCACCTCAGGGGGAAGGGGCCAAGAGACCCAGTACTTC. It is translated as CASTSGGRGQETQYF.

CDR3 in amino acids: CASSRDRILTTSSGNTIYF. The CDR3 DNA reads TGTGCCAGCTCAAGGGACAGGATTCTCACCACGTCCTCTGGAAACACCATATATTTT. This rearrangement joins TRBV18 to TRBJ1-3; 8 bases fit TRBD1. The CDR3 totals 19 residues. V lost 5 bases, J lost 0 bases, and 15 bases stayed unmatched. Germline V gene sequence: CDR1 KGHSH, CDR2 LQKENI.

The chain couples TRBV5-1 to TRBJ2-1; TRBD2 might be the D (5 bases). From germline, CDR1 is SGHRS and CDR2 YFSETQ. V lost 1 base, J lost 4 bases, and 9 bases lay in between. The CDR3 is 14 residues long. CDR3 nucleotide sequence: TGCGCCAGCAGCTTGCGGCTAGCATACAATGAGCAGTTCTTC. This sequence encodes CASSLRLAYNEQFF. The variable domain in full, with the rest retrieved from reference TRBV5-1 and TRBJ2-1, is KAGVTQTPRYLIKTRGQQVTLSCSPISGHRSVSWYQQTPGQGLQFLFEYFSETQRNKGNFPGRFSGRQFSNSRSEMNVSTLELGDSALYLCASSLRLAYNEQFFGPGTRLTVL.

The chain has TRBV9 and TRBJ1-2, with D unresolved. The CDR3 is 13 amino acids. CDR1 SGDLS and CDR2 YYNGEE come from the germline V gene. V dropped 2 bases and J dropped 4 bases, with 9 bases sitting between them. This CDR3 reads CASSVDNSYGYTF. The CDR3 DNA reads TGTGCCAGCAGCGTCGACAACAGCTATGGCTACACCTTC.

The chain's CDR3 is CASSLLAASGTSSYNEQFF. CDR3 nucleotide sequence: TGTGCCAGCAGCTTGCTGGCGGCTAGCGGGACGAGCTCCTACAATGAGCAGTTCTTC. The J gene is TRBJ2-1, the V gene TRBV5-6; 9 bases are a match to TRBD2. V trimming: 1 base; J trimming: 0 bases; junction bases outside the gene matches: 11. The CDR3 runs to 19 residues. Germline loops: CDR1 SGHDT, CDR2 YYEEEE.

This rearrangement joins TRBV6-5 to TRBJ2-1; perhaps TRBD1 as D (6 bases). V was clipped by 7 bases and J by 4 bases, with 11 bases between them. The CDR3 totals 13 residues. The germline CDR1 and CDR2 sequences are MNHEY and SVGAGI. For the CDR3, the DNA is TGTGCCAGCACCCTGGACAGTTACAATGAGCAGTTCTTC. It yields the protein CASTLDSYNEQFF.

The chain links TRBV5-4 to TRBJ1-1; D unresolved. Trimming removed 0 bases from V and 3 bases from J, with 9 bases in between. Germline-derived CDR1 and CDR2 are SGHNT and YYREEE (reference sequence). The CDR3 length is 14 residues. Here the CDR3 reads CASSLETFYTEAFF. The CDR3, as DNA: TGTGCCAGCAGCTTGGAGACTTTTTACACTGAAGCTTTCTTT.

The genes are TRBV5-1 and TRBJ2-7; 7 bases align to TRBD2. After removal of 3 bases from V and 0 bases from J, the junction contained 12 bases not matched to a gene. This CDR3 has 17 amino acids. Germline lookup yields CDR1 SGHRS and CDR2 YFSETQ. This chain's CDR3 is CASSWTRSGWDSYEQYF. Written as DNA, the CDR3 is TGCGCCAGCAGCTGGACTAGATCAGGGTGGGACTCCTACGAGCAGTACTTC.

V gene TRBV21-1 combines with J gene TRBJ2-5; the table's D gene call, TRBD1, was not cross checked with the DNA. TRBV21-1 corresponds to a pseudogene. This CDR3 has 15 amino acids. CDR3 protein: CASSKARRDQETQYF. CDR3 DNA sequence: TGTGCCAGCAGCAAAGCGCGCAGGGACCAAGAGACCCAGTACTTC.

V usage is TRBV18 and J usage is TRBJ2-5, with 7 bases matching TRBD1. Germline lookup yields CDR1 KGHSH and CDR2 LQKENI. V was pared by 2 bases and J by 4 bases, with 1 base of the junction left unmatched. The length of the CDR3 is 13 residues. The CDR3 spells CASSPDRAETQYF. CDR3 nucleotides: TGTGCCAGCTCACCAGACAGGGCAGAGACCCAGTACTTC. Filled out from reference TRBV18 and TRBJ2-5, the complete variable domain reads NAGVMQNPRHLVRRRGQEARLRCSPMKGHSHVYWYRQLPEEGLKFMVYLQKENIIDESGMPKERFSAEFPKEGPSILRIQQVVRGDSAAYFCASSPDRAETQYFGPGTRLLVL.

The rearrangement links TRBV4-1 to TRBJ1-1; 8 bases are shared with TRBD1. Germline values: CDR1 MGHRA, CDR2 YSYEKL. The CDR3 spans 18 residues. The ends lost 1 base at V and 5 bases at J; junction bases unmatched: 15. The DNA of the CDR3 is TGCGCCAGCAGCCAAGTAAAATGGGGACAGGCTATTATTACTGAAGCTTTCTTT. Protein product: CASSQVKWGQAIITEAFF.

This chain links TRBV27 with TRBJ1-6, with D possibly matching TRBD1 (5 bases). CDR3 length equals 12 residues. Trimming took 6 bases from V and 8 from J, leaving 8 bases between them. The V gene's germline CDR1 is MNHEY and CDR2 SMNVEV (reference sequence). CDR3 sequence: CASSQTDSPLHF. The CDR3 bases are TGTGCCAGCAGCCAGACAGATTCACCCCTCCACTTT.

V usage is TRBV11-2 and J usage is TRBJ1-1; no reliable D call. The V end lost 0 bases, the J end lost 6 bases, and 11 bases lay between the germline ends. CDR1 is SGHAT and CDR2 is FQNNGV in the germline V gene. This CDR3 is 14 amino acids long. Written as DNA, the CDR3 is TGTGCCAGCAGCTTAGATGGGATCGGGGCTGAAGCTTTCTTT. Its translation: CASSLDGIGAEAFF.

This clone was detected a few times. This chain links TRBV2 with TRBJ1-5; the D gene is possibly TRBD1 (5 bases). This CDR3 spans 13 amino acids. The V end lost 7 bases, the J end lost 4 bases, and 11 bases lay between the germline ends. Germline V gene data show CDR1 as SNHLY and CDR2 as FYNNEI. The CDR3 is CASNLDTNQPQHF. The CDR3 DNA reads as TGTGCCAGCAACCTGGACACTAATCAGCCCCAGCATTTT.

The gene calls are TRBV19 and TRBJ1-5; 8 bases are a match to TRBD1. Germline V gives CDR1 LNHDA, CDR2 SQIVND (reference sequence). With 8 bases clipped from V and 5 bases from J, the junction kept 5 bases outside the gene matches. The CDR3 spans 13 residues. The CDR3 region is CASSGTGYQPQHF. CDR3 bases: TGTGCCAGTTCAGGGACAGGATATCAGCCCCAGCATTTT.

The chain's CDR3 is CASSQQERGTEAFF. CDR3 sequence (DNA): TGTGCCAGCAGTCAACAGGAGAGAGGTACTGAAGCTTTCTTT. This chain links TRBV2 with TRBJ1-1; a weak D match, TRBD1 (5 bases). Germline V gives CDR1 SNHLY, CDR2 FYNNEI. V was shortened by 5 bases and J by 5 bases, with 15 bases between the two germline ends. CDR3 length: 14 residues.

This clone was counted a single time. The chain combines TRBV4-1 with TRBJ1-1; tentative D call: TRBD1 (5 bases). CDR1 is MGHRA and CDR2 is YSYEKL in the germline V gene. The CDR3 consists of 14 residues. Trimming left V 0 bases short and J 4 bases short, with 9 bases between. The chain's CDR3 is CASSQDSRGTEAFF. The CDR3 DNA reads TGCGCCAGCAGCCAAGATTCAAGGGGCACTGAAGCTTTCTTT.

The chain couples TRBV28 to TRBJ1-1; D unclear. Trimming pared 7 bases from V and 3 bases from J, leaving 9 bases between. Germline assignment: CDR1 MDHEN and CDR2 SYDVKM. CDR3 length: 12 residues. The CDR3 sequence: CASKALDTEAFF. The DNA of the CDR3 is TGTGCCAGCAAAGCCCTGGACACTGAAGCTTTCTTT. Supplemented by reference TRBV28 and TRBJ1-1, the full variable domain reads DVKVTQSSRYLVKRTGEKVFLECVQDMDHENMFWYRQDPGLGLRLIYFSYDVKMKEKGDIPEGYSVSREKKERFSLILESASTNQTSMYLCASKALDTEAFFGQGTRLTVV.

This rearrangement joins TRBV3-1 (or the pseudogene TRBV3-2) to TRBJ1-1; D not resolved. CDR1 is LGHDT and CDR2 is YNNKEL in the germline V gene (reference sequence). The CDR3 has 14 amino acids. V shed 4 bases and J shed 1 base, with 10 bases lying between them. The CDR3 DNA reads TGTGCCAGCAGCCCTCCCCTATCGAACACTGAAGCTTTCTTT. Its translation is CASSPPLSNTEAFF.

The chain couples TRBV19 to TRBJ1-5; no clear D gene. Germline loops: CDR1 LNHDA, CDR2 SQIVND (reference sequence). The CDR3 consists of 12 residues. With 5 bases removed from V and 4 bases from J, the gap between germline ends came to 6 bases. CDR3 nucleotide sequence: TGTGCCAGTAGTTTGAGGAATCAGCCCCAGCATTTT. Translation: CASSLRNQPQHF.

A single count supports this clone. The chain joins TRBV6-6 to TRBJ1-5, with 7 nucleotides matching TRBD1. The ends lost 6 bases at V and 0 bases at J; junction bases unmatched: 5. The CDR3 is made up of 15 amino acids. Germline values: CDR1 MNHNY, CDR2 SVGAGI (reference sequence). As DNA, the CDR3 is TGTGCCAGCAGCGGGACAGAATATAGCAATCAGCCCCAGCATTTT. It specifies CASSGTEYSNQPQHF.

The CDR3 spells CASSEDGGVFWAGGQETQYF. The CDR3, as DNA: TGTGCCAGCAGTGAAGACGGAGGGGTTTTCTGGGCGGGAGGACAGGAGACCCAGTACTTC. V gene TRBV6-1 combines with J gene TRBJ2-5, with TRBD2 matching 8 bases. Trimming cost V 1 base and J 5 bases; bases outside gene matches: 21. The germline gives CDR1 MNHNS, CDR2 SASEGT. CDR3 length equals 20 residues.

This chain uses TRBV9 with TRBJ2-7; 11 positions match TRBD2. The CDR3 spans 15 residues. The J segment lost 4 bases and the V segment lost 3 bases, leaving 6 bases of the junction unmatched. The V gene's germline CDR1 is SGDLS and CDR2 YYNGEE. CDR3 DNA sequence: TGTGCCAGCAGCGCGTCCCCTAGCGGGAGGTACGAGCAGTACTTC. Amino acid sequence: CASSASPSGRYEQYF.

The chain has TRBV7-3 and TRBJ2-2, with D uncertain. V was shortened by 3 bases and J by 4 bases, with 3 bases between the two germline ends. Germline CDR1 and CDR2: SGHTA and FQGTGA. CDR3 length: 12 amino acids. Here the CDR3 reads CASSFGTGELFF. DNA for the CDR3: TGTGCCAGCAGCTTCGGCACCGGGGAGCTGTTTTTT.

The V and J genes are TRBV10-3 and TRBJ1-2, with 7 bases lining up with TRBD1. There are 19 residues in the CDR3. Germline V gives CDR1 ENHRY, CDR2 SYGVKD. V lost 0 bases, J lost 0 bases, and 13 bases stayed unmatched. CDR3 sequence: CAISESLVFGTATNYGYTF. CDR3 nucleotide sequence: TGTGCCATCAGTGAGTCGTTAGTATTCGGGACAGCCACTAACTATGGCTACACCTTC.